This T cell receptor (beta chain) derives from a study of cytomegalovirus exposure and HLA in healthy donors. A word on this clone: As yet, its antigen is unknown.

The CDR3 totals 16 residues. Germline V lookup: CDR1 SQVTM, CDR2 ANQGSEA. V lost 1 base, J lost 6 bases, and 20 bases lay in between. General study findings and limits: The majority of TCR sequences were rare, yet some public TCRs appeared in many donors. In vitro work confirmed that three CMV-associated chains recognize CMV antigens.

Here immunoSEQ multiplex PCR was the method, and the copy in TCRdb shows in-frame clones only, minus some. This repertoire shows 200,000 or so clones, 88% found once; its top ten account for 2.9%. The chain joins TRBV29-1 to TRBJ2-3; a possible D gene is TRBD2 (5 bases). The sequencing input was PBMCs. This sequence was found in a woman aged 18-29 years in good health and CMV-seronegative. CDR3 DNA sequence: TGCAGCGTTGAAGGCGATGGACTCCTCGGCGCCGATACGCAGTATTTT. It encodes CSVEGDGLLGADTQYF.